The rows below give T cell receptor beta chains drawn from one sample of a study of cytomegalovirus exposure and HLA in healthy donors. Profiled with immunoSEQ multiplex PCR; TCRdb holds only in-frame clones, not every one. Of around 99,000 clones listed, around four fifths were seen once; the top ten hold roughly 6.6%. Sequenced: PBMCs. The source of these receptors is a man in his fifties or sixties in good health and CMV-seropositive. CDR3s leave out the opening cysteine and the closing phenylalanine or tryptophan. Fields, in order: V gene, CDR3 protein.

V gene: TRBV13; CDR3 protein: ASSLLGLAKNIQY
V gene: TRBV6-5; CDR3 protein: ASSYSSPTGIYGYT
V gene: TRBV6-1; CDR3 protein: ASSGETGVLQPQH
V gene: TRBV6-4; CDR3 protein: ASSGTGENTGELF
V gene: TRBV7-9; CDR3 protein: ASSRGGAGDTQY
V gene: TRBV27; CDR3 protein: ASSLTQGSSPLH
V gene: TRBV10-2; CDR3 protein: ASSDRGTFNEKLF
V gene: TRBV7-2; CDR3 protein: ASSLDGESNQPQH
V gene: TRBV30; CDR3 protein: AWKAQGAANYGYT
V gene: TRBV28; CDR3 protein: ASAGGGQETQY
V gene: TRBV30; CDR3 protein: AWTRGQAQQPQH
V gene: TRBV5-5; CDR3 protein: ASSATGTATYSNQPQH
V gene: TRBV6-1; CDR3 protein: ASSEVTVNQPQH
V gene: TRBV5-1; CDR3 protein: ASSLGWGDVHTEAF
V gene: TRBV4-1; CDR3 protein: ASSQVGKESEQY
V gene: TRBV6-1; CDR3 protein: ASSISGTGAYGYP
V gene: TRBV30; CDR3 protein: AWRMTGPYGYT
V gene: TRBV12-5; CDR3 protein: ASGTGTGGNTEAF
V gene: TRBV30; CDR3 protein: AYRGGAPYGYT
V gene: TRBV7-9; CDR3 protein: ASSYTGDNQPQH
V gene: TRBV27; CDR3 protein: ASSFTGINYGYT
V gene: TRBV2; CDR3 protein: ASRGATGELF
V gene: TRBV5-1; CDR3 protein: ASSAQGARTEAF
V gene: TRBV9; CDR3 protein: ASSVAGGLAGGDTQY
V gene: TRBV11-3; CDR3 protein: ASSFNGNTIY
V gene: TRBV7-2; CDR3 protein: ASSYSTGNTEAF